This T cell receptor (beta chain) emerged from a study of T cells in Graves' hyperthyroidism and ophthalmopathy. This clonotype was recorded at least ten times. Antigen: not known. RNA transcripts provided the source from which TCR beta CDR3 regions were amplified. An initial round of RT-PCR targeting the TCR CDR3 relied on the HTBI primer set. TCRdb processed the multiplex PCR reads anew with MiXCR; each CDR3 protein has one entry. The repertoire includes about 680,000 distinct CDR3 sequences, approximately 36% of them detected once, and around 30% sits in the top ten. V lost 7 bases and J 3 bases, leaving 16 bases between the germline ends. From germline, CDR1 is SNHLY and CDR2 FYNNEI. This CDR3 comprises 14 residues. Study-wide results and caveats: Blood also showed most of the thyroid clonotypes that were expanded above 0.001.

The sequence derives from a middle-aged woman with Graves' hyperthyroidism. Sequencing input: blood. The gene calls are TRBV2 and TRBJ2-7, with D perhaps TRBD1 or TRBD2 (5 bases each). CDR3 sequence: CASTRGTEVYEQYF. CDR3 nucleotides: TGTGCCAGCACTCGAGGGACGGAAGTCTACGAGCAGTACTTC.